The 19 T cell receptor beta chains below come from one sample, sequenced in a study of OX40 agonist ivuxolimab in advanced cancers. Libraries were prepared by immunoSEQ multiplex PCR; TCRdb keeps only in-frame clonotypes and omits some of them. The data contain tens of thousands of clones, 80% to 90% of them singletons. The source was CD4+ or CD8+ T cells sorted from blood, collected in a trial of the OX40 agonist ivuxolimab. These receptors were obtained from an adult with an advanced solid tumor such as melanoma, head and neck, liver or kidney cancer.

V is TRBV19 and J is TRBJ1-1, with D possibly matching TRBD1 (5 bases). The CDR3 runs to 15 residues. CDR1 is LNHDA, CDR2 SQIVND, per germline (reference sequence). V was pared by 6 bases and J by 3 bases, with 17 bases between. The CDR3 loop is CASRVGVRGYTEAFF. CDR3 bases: TGTGCCAGTAGGGTAGGAGTTCGGGGGTACACTGAAGCTTTCTTT.

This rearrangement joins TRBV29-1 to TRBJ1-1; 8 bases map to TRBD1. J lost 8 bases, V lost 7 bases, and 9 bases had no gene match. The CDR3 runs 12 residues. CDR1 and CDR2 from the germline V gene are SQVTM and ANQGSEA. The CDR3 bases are TGCAGCGCCGAGGACAGGGAAGACGAAGCTTTCTTT. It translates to CSAEDREDEAFF.

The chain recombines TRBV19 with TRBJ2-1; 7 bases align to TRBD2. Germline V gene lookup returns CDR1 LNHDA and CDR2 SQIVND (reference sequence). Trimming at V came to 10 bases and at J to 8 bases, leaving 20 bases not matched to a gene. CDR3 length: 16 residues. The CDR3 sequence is CATNTPSPGTIDEQFF. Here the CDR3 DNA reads TGTGCCACCAATACCCCTTCACCCGGGACTATCGATGAGCAGTTCTTC.

CDR3 amino acids: CSVEDPFRVSSAFF. The CDR3 nucleotides read TGCAGCGTTGAAGATCCCTTCAGGGTTTCATCAGCTTTCTTT. The J gene is TRBJ1-1, the V gene TRBV29-1, with TRBD1 as a possible D gene (5 bases). The germline CDR1 and CDR2 sequences are SQVTM and ANQGSEA. V lost 0 bases and J lost 10, with 18 bases in between. The CDR3 contains 14 residues.

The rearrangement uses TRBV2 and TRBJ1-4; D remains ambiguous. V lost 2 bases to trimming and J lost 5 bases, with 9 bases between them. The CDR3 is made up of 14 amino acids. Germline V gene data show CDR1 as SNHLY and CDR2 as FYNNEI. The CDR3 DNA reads TGTGCCAGCAGTGAACTCGTCCAAAATGAAAAACTGTTTTTT. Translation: CASSELVQNEKLFF.

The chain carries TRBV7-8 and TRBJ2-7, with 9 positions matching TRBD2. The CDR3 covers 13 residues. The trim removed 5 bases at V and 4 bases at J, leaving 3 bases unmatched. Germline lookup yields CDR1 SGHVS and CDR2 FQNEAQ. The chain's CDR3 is CASSRLAEYEQYF. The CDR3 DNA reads TGTGCCAGCAGCAGACTAGCGGAGTACGAGCAGTACTTC.

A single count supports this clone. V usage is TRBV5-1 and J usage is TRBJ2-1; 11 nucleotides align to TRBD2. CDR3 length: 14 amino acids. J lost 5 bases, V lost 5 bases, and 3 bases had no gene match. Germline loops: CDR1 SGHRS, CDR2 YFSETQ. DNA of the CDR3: TGCGCCAGCAGATTACTAGCGGGAGACAATGAGCAGTTCTTC. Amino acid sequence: CASRLLAGDNEQFF.

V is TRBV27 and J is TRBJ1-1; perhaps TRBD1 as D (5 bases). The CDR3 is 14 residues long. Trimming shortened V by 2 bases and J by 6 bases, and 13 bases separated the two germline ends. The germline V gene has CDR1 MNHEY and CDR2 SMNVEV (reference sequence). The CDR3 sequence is CASSLAGKVAEAFF. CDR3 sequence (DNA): TGTGCCAGCAGTTTAGCAGGGAAGGTCGCTGAAGCTTTCTTT.

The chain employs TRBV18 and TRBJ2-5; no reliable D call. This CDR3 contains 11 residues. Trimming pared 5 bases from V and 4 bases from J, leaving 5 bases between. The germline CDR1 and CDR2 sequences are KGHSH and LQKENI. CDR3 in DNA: TGTGCCAGCTCATCAATAGAGACCCAGTACTTC. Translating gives CASSSIETQYF.

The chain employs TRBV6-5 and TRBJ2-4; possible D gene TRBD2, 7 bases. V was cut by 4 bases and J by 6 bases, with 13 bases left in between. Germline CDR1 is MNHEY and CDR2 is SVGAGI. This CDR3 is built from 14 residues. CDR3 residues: CASSSGGEGNIQYF. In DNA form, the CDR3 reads TGTGCCAGCAGTTCGGGGGGCGAGGGAAACATTCAGTACTTC.

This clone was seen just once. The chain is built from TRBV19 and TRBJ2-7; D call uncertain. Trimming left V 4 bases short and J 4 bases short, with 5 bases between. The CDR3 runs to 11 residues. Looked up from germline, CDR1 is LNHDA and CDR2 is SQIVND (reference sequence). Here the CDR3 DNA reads TGTGCCAGTAGTAAGGCGTACGAGCAGTACTTC. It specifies CASSKAYEQYF.

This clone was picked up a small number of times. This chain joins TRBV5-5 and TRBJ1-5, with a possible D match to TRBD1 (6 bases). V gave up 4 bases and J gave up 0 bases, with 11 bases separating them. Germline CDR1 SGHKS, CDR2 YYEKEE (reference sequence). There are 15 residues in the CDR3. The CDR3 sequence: CASSRTRGSNQPQHF. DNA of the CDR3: TGTGCCAGCAGCCGGACCAGGGGTAGCAATCAGCCCCAGCATTTT.

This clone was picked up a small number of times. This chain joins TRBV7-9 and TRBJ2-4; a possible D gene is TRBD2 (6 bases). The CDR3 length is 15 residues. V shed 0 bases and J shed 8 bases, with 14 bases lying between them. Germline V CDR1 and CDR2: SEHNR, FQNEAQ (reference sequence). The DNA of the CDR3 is TGTGCCAGCAGCTTAGCGAGACCCGGGGGAGACATTCAGTACTTC. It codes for CASSLARPGGDIQYF.

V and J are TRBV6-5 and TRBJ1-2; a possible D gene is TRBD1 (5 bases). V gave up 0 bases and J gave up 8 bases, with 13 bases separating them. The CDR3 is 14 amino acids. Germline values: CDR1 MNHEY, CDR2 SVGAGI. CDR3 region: CASSYSDSPRGYTF. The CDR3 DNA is TGTGCCAGCAGTTACTCCGACAGCCCCAGGGGCTACACCTTC.

CDR3 protein: CSASRGELVFF. CDR3 nucleotide sequence: TGCAGTGCCTCTCGAGGGGAGTTGGTGTTTTTT. This chain connects TRBV20-1 to TRBJ2-2; D is perhaps TRBD1 or TRBD2 (5 bases each). Germline V gene lookup returns CDR1 DFQATT and CDR2 SNEGSKA (reference sequence). V was pared by 6 bases and J by 15 bases, with 17 bases between. This CDR3 comprises 11 residues.

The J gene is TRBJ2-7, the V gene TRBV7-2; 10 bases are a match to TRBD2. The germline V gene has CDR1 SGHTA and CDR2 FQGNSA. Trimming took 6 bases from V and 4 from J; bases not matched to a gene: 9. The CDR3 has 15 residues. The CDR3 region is CASRSSGRALYEQYF. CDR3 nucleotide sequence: TGTGCCAGCAGGTCAAGCGGGAGGGCCCTGTACGAGCAGTACTTC.

This CDR3 is CASSPRNLNQPQHF. CDR3 sequence (DNA): TGTGCCAGCTCACCCCGCAATCTAAATCAGCCCCAGCATTTT. This chain links TRBV18 with TRBJ1-5; D uncertain. CDR1 KGHSH and CDR2 LQKENI come from the germline V gene. CDR3 size: 14 residues. Trimming left V 3 bases short and J 4 bases short, with 10 bases between.

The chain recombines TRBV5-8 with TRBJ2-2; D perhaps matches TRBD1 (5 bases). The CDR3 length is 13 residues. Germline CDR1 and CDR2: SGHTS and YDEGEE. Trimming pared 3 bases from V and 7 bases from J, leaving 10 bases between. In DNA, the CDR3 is TGTGCCAGCAGCTGGCAGGGAATCGGGGAGCTGTTTTTT. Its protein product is CASSWQGIGELFF.

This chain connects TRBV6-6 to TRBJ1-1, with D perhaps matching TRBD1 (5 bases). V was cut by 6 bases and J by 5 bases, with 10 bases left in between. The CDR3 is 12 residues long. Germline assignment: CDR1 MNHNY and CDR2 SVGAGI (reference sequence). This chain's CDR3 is CASSRGTTEAFF. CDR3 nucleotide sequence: TGTGCCAGCAGCCGGGGGACGACTGAAGCTTTCTTT.